These 28 T cell receptor beta chains came from one sample sequenced in a study of shared clonotypes between healthy human individuals. Assay used: immunoSEQ multiplex PCR; TCRdb lists only in-frame clones, some missing. Here the sample spans around 2.5 million clones, roughly 93% being singletons. Sequencing was performed on naive CD4+ T cells from PBMCs. Specified subset: CD45RA+ positively selected. All receptors come from a man younger than 35 in good health. Some clones in this sample may be carry-over from other donors' samples.

The chain joins TRBV4-3 to TRBJ2-1; 7 nucleotides match TRBD2. Germline values: CDR1 LGHNA, CDR2 YSLEER. CDR3 size: 13 residues. V was clipped by 3 bases and J by 15 bases; unmatched bases: 11. This CDR3 reads CASSQRGGEGRFF. DNA for the CDR3: TGCGCCAGCAGCCAGAGGGGTGGGGAGGGCCGGTTCTTC.

The CDR3 nucleotides are TGTGCCAGCGATGAAACAGGGAGAGATACGCAGTATTTT. Its translation: CASDETGRDTQYF. V gene TRBV6-5 combines with J gene TRBJ2-3; perhaps TRBD1 as D (6 bases). The CDR3 totals 13 residues. V lost 8 bases and J lost 5, with 14 bases in between. Germline CDR1 and CDR2: MNHEY and SVGAGI.

Comments on this clone: The sample has other DNA sequences that encode this CDR3 too. The chain recombines TRBV7-2 with TRBJ2-1; D unclear. The V and J ends lost 1 base and 5 bases respectively, with 6 bases between them. Germline values: CDR1 SGHTA, CDR2 FQGNSA. The CDR3 consists of 13 residues. The CDR3 bases are TGTGCCAGCAGCTTAGGGCGACACAATGAGCAGTTCTTC. Translating gives CASSLGRHNEQFF.

The chain joins TRBV11-3 to TRBJ2-1; D ambiguous. Trimming removed 3 bases at V and 8 bases at J, with 11 bases between. The CDR3 covers 13 residues. Germline values: CDR1 SGHNT, CDR2 YENEEA. The CDR3 region is CASSFISKDEQFF. In DNA, the CDR3 is TGTGCCAGCAGCTTTATAAGCAAGGATGAGCAGTTCTTC.

The V gene is TRBV25-1, the J gene TRBJ2-1; D gene uncertain. Germline loops: CDR1 MGHDK, CDR2 SYGVNS. The length of the CDR3 is 16 residues. Between the trimmed V and J ends, which lost 3 bases and 0 bases, there was a span of 12 bases. The CDR3 bases are TGTGCCAGCAGTGACGCAAAGGGTAACTCCTACAATGAGCAGTTCTTC. It translates to CASSDAKGNSYNEQFF.

The V and J genes are TRBV7-2 and TRBJ2-3; 7 positions match TRBD2. The CDR3 is made up of 16 amino acids. The germline CDR1 and CDR2 sequences are SGHTA and FQGNSA. The V segment lost 4 bases and the J segment 4 bases; nucleotides outside the gene matches: 11. CDR3: CASSWGLLRGPDTQYF. CDR3 DNA: TGTGCCAGCAGCTGGGGACTACTAAGGGGCCCAGATACGCAGTATTTT.

The J gene is TRBJ2-2, the V gene TRBV7-3; D uncertain. Germline lookup yields CDR1 SGHTA and CDR2 FQGTGA. Trimming shortened V by 4 bases and J by 0 bases, and 6 bases separated the two germline ends. The CDR3 has 14 amino acids. The CDR3 protein is CASSSATNTGELFF. In nucleotides, the CDR3 is TGTGCCAGCAGCTCTGCCACGAACACCGGGGAGCTGTTTTTT.

The chain is built from TRBV5-4 and TRBJ2-1, with D possibly matching TRBD2 (5 bases). The germline V gene encodes CDR1 SGHNT and CDR2 YYREEE (reference sequence). V shed 4 bases and J shed 6 bases, with 8 bases lying between them. CDR3 size: 12 residues. The CDR3 loop is CASSGRGNEQFF. The CDR3 DNA follows: TGTGCCAGCAGCGGACGGGGCAATGAGCAGTTCTTC.

There are a few counts of this clone. The CDR3 loop reads CAWAGSVSTEAFF. For the CDR3, the DNA is TGTGCCTGGGCGGGATCTGTGAGCACTGAAGCTTTCTTT. This chain links TRBV30 with TRBJ1-1, with D unclear. The CDR3 has 13 amino acids. Trimming cost V 5 bases and J 4 bases, with 14 bases left between them. CDR1 GTSNPN and CDR2 SVGIG come from the germline V gene (reference sequence). Based on the CDR3 plus reference TRBV30 and TRBJ1-1, the full variable domain is SQTIHQWPATLVQPVGSPLSLECTVEGTSNPNLYWYRQAAGRGLQLLFYSVGIGQISSEVPQNLSASRPQDRQFILSSKKLLLSDSGFYLCAWAGSVSTEAFFGQGTRLTVV.

The chain is built from TRBV2 and TRBJ2-1; either TRBD1 or TRBD2 may fit D (7 bases each). The CDR3 runs 14 residues. Trimming left V 8 bases short and J 0 bases short, with 11 bases between. CDR1 SNHLY and CDR2 FYNNEI come from the germline V gene. In DNA form, the CDR3 reads TGTGCCAGCGGGGGGGACAGCTCCTACAATGAGCAGTTCTTC. Its protein is CASGGDSSYNEQFF.

V and J are TRBV7-2 and TRBJ2-1, with D unresolved. CDR3 size: 15 residues. V lost 5 bases and J 8 bases, leaving 19 bases between the germline ends. Germline V gene data show CDR1 as SGHTA and CDR2 as FQGNSA. CDR3 region: CASSETPHGGDEQFF. The CDR3 DNA reads as TGTGCCAGCAGCGAGACCCCCCATGGCGGCGATGAGCAGTTCTTC.

The chain uses TRBV27 and TRBJ2-1; the match to TRBD1 covers 8 bases. Losses at the gene ends were 4 bases for V and 9 bases for J; bases not matched to a gene: 14. In germline, CDR1 is MNHEY, CDR2 SMNVEV (reference sequence). This CDR3 contains 16 residues. The CDR3 sequence: CASSSPSRTGKLEQFF. In DNA form, the CDR3 reads TGTGCCAGCAGTTCCCCATCGCGGACAGGGAAGCTTGAGCAGTTCTTC.

V is TRBV5-6 and J is TRBJ2-2; tentative D call: TRBD2 (6 bases). The V gene lost 6 bases and the J gene lost 7 bases, with 19 bases spanning the gap. This CDR3 spans 15 amino acids. Germline V lookup: CDR1 SGHDT, CDR2 YYEEEE. CDR3 sequence reads: CASTNSPGVDGELFF. The DNA for the CDR3 is TGTGCCAGCACTAACTCCCCGGGGGTGGACGGGGAGCTGTTTTTT.

The V call is TRBV14, the J call TRBJ2-3; a weak D match, TRBD2 (5 bases). Germline CDR1 SGHDN, CDR2 FVKESK. The CDR3 runs to 15 residues. V lost 4 bases and J 0 bases, leaving 11 bases between the germline ends. CDR3 in DNA: TGTGCCAGCAGCCTAGGACTGGCTAGCACAGATACGCAGTATTTT. The encoded protein is CASSLGLASTDTQYF. Complete variable domain (other parts from reference TRBV14 and TRBJ2-3): EAGVTQFPSHSVIEKGQTVTLRCDPISGHDNLYWYRRVMGKEIKFLLHFVKESKQDESGMPNNRFLAERTGGTYSTLKVQPAELEDSGVYFCASSLGLASTDTQYFGPGTRLTVL.

This chain links TRBV27 with TRBJ2-5, with D possibly matching TRBD2 (6 bases). This CDR3 comprises 14 residues. The V end was cut by 2 bases, the J end by 7 bases, with 14 bases between. Germline lookup yields CDR1 MNHEY and CDR2 SMNVEV (reference sequence). CDR3 in DNA: TGTGCCAGCAGTTTAAAGGAAGGGCGGGGGACCCAGTACTTC. Amino acid sequence: CASSLKEGRGTQYF.

The sample holds one count of this clone. The J gene is TRBJ2-3, the V gene TRBV4-1, with 8 bases matching TRBD1. In germline, CDR1 is MGHRA, CDR2 YSYEKL. The length of the CDR3 is 19 residues. Trimming took 4 bases from V and 3 from J; bases not matched to a gene: 18. CDR3 loop: CASSPRYQTGVSSTDTQYF. CDR3 DNA: TGCGCCAGCAGCCCGCGATACCAGACAGGGGTCAGCAGTACAGATACGCAGTATTTT.

In this sample, this clone turned up once. V usage is TRBV4-2 and J usage is TRBJ2-3; D possibly uses TRBD1 or TRBD2 (5 bases each). Per germline, CDR1 LGHNA and CDR2 YNFKEQ. Trimming removed 4 bases from V and 6 bases from J, with 14 bases in between. CDR3 size: 14 residues. Written as DNA, the CDR3 is TGTGCCAGCAGCCCAGGGCCGGAGGTGGATACGCAGTATTTT. This sequence encodes CASSPGPEVDTQYF.

The rearrangement links TRBV28 to TRBJ2-5; the D is unclear. This CDR3 contains 13 residues. The ends were cut back, 11 bases at V and 5 bases at J, with 18 bases in the middle. Germline CDR1 and CDR2: MDHEN and SYDVKM. This chain's CDR3 is CAARAPAVETQYF. In DNA, the CDR3 is TGTGCCGCCCGGGCCCCGGCCGTGGAGACCCAGTACTTC. The full variable domain, in which reference TRBV28 and TRBJ2-5 provide the parts outside the CDR3, is DVKVTQSSRYLVKRTGEKVFLECVQDMDHENMFWYRQDPGLGLRLIYFSYDVKMKEKGDIPEGYSVSREKKERFSLILESASTNQTSMYLCAARAPAVETQYFGPGTRLLVL.

This rearrangement joins TRBV21-1 to TRBJ1-5. TRBV21-1 is recorded as a pseudogene. The CDR3 is made up of 10 amino acids. CDR3 nucleotides: TGTGCCAGCAACGGTCAGCCCCAGCATTTT. It encodes CASNGQPQHF.

V gene TRBV11-2 combines with J gene TRBJ2-7, with a possible D match to TRBD1 (6 bases). The V end was cut by 6 bases, the J end by 4 bases, with 16 bases between. The germline gives CDR1 SGHAT, CDR2 FQNNGV. CDR3 length equals 14 residues. CDR3 DNA sequence: TGTGCCAGCAGGCAGCCGGGACAACAATACGAGCAGTACTTC. Amino acid sequence: CASRQPGQQYEQYF.

The chain couples TRBV28 to TRBJ2-1; 14 nucleotides line up with TRBD2. The CDR3 is made up of 15 amino acids. V shed 7 bases, J shed 11 bases, and the junction held 10 bases outside the gene matches. In germline, CDR1 is MDHEN, CDR2 SYDVKM. CDR3 region: CASTLPGLAGGKQFF. DNA of the CDR3: TGTGCCAGCACCCTCCCCGGACTAGCGGGAGGCAAGCAGTTCTTC.

This sequence joins TRBV28 and TRBJ2-7; TRBD2 matches at 8 bases. Trimming removed 2 bases from V and 4 bases from J; junction bases left unmatched: 10. CDR3 length: 16 residues. Germline V gives CDR1 MDHEN, CDR2 SYDVKM. The CDR3 sequence: CASSLRGGSGNYEQYF. The CDR3 bases are TGTGCCAGCAGTTTACGGGGGGGAAGCGGGAATTACGAGCAGTACTTC.

The chain combines TRBV6-1 with TRBJ2-2, with D maybe TRBD1 (7 bases). The CDR3 is made up of 14 amino acids. Germline-derived CDR1 and CDR2 are MNHNS and SASEGT. Between the trimmed V and J ends, which lost 4 bases and 4 bases, there was a span of 10 bases. CDR3 residues: CASSAQGGTGELFF. The DNA for the CDR3 is TGTGCCAGCAGTGCCCAGGGGGGCACCGGGGAGCTGTTTTTT.

This clone appeared a single time. The V and J genes are TRBV7-9 and TRBJ1-4; D remains unclear. V lost 1 base, J lost 0 bases, and 18 bases lay in between. Germline values: CDR1 SEHNR, CDR2 FQNEAQ (reference sequence). This CDR3 comprises 19 residues. The CDR3 loop is CASSLGGNPWPSTNEKLFF. CDR3 coding DNA: TGTGCCAGCAGCTTAGGGGGTAACCCTTGGCCTTCAACTAATGAAAAACTGTTTTTT. The full variable domain, in which reference TRBV7-9 and TRBJ1-4 provide the parts outside the CDR3, is DTGVSQNPRHKITKRGQNVTFRCDPISEHNRLYWYRQTLGQGPEFLTYFQNEAQLEKSRLLSDRFSAERPKGSFSTLEIQRTEQGDSAMYLCASSLGGNPWPSTNEKLFFGSGTQLSVL.

Points on this clone: This CDR3 is also generated by other DNA sequences in the sample. The chain employs TRBV28 and TRBJ1-3; weak D call: TRBD1 (5 bases). The V gene lost 6 bases and the J gene lost 2 bases, with 14 bases spanning the gap. The length of the CDR3 is 15 residues. The germline CDR1 and CDR2 sequences are MDHEN and SYDVKM. The CDR3 protein is CASSPGTVAGNTIYF. The CDR3 DNA follows: TGTGCCAGCAGCCCCGGGACCGTAGCTGGAAACACCATATATTTT.

V usage is TRBV6-5 and J usage is TRBJ1-6; 10 bases are shared with TRBD1. Germline assignment: CDR1 MNHEY and CDR2 SVGAGI. The J segment lost 9 bases and the V segment lost 2 bases, leaving 7 bases of the junction unmatched. This CDR3 has 16 residues. The CDR3 here is CASSYEGQGLGSPLHF. The CDR3 bases are TGTGCCAGCAGTTACGAGGGACAGGGGCTGGGTTCACCCCTCCACTTT.

The chain links TRBV7-9 to TRBJ1-5; D is unclear. Per germline, CDR1 SEHNR and CDR2 FQNEAQ (reference sequence). The CDR3 length is 13 residues. Trimming removed 2 bases from V and 3 bases from J, with 5 bases in between. This chain's CDR3 is CASSLTVNQPQHF. The CDR3 nucleotides read TGTGCCAGCAGCTTAACAGTCAATCAGCCCCAGCATTTT.

V usage is TRBV7-3 and J usage is TRBJ2-1; D may be TRBD1 or TRBD2 (5 bases each). V lost 5 bases, J lost 4 bases, and 12 bases lay in between. Germline V gene sequence: CDR1 SGHTA, CDR2 FQGTGA. This CDR3 region has 14 residues. In DNA, the CDR3 is TGTGCCAGCAGCCTCCATGGGGGTTACAATGAGCAGTTCTTC. Translation gives CASSLHGGYNEQFF.